A selection of T cell receptor beta chains follows, all from one sample in a study of shared clonotypes between healthy human individuals. Profiling relied on immunoSEQ multiplex PCR, and the TCRdb table lists in-frame clones only, not all of them. The profile shows a few hundred thousand clones, roughly 97% of them singletons. Sequenced: naive CD4+ T cells sorted from blood. These receptors came from a woman younger than 45 in good health. Each CDR3 is given with its conserved first and last residue. The order of the fields is clone size, D gene, V gene, J gene, CDR3 DNA, CDR3 protein. The D gene is left open where the match is weak. Not every row has a clone size; where given, it reads once, few, many or a size class.

>NA|TRBD2|TRBV5-1|TRBJ2-2
TGCGCCAGCGGAAACTATTGGGGCGGGAGGACCGGGGAGCTGTTTTTT
CASGNYWGGRTGELFF
>once|TRBD2|TRBV27|TRBJ2-2
TGTGCCAGCAGTTCGACTAGCGGGAGGCGAGGGGAGCTGTTTTTT
CASSSTSGRRGELFF
>NA|TRBD2|TRBV19|TRBJ2-1
TGTGCCAGTAGTAATCCTAGCGGGAGTGGAATTGAGCAGTTCTTC
CASSNPSGSGIEQFF
>NA|NA|TRBV5-1|TRBJ2-2
TGCGCCAGCAGCCAAGGGACCGACTCCGGGGAGCTGTTTTTT
CASSQGTDSGELFF
>NA|TRBD2|TRBV7-9|TRBJ2-2
TGTGCCAGCAGTCGCTCCGGGACTAGCGGCACCGGGGAGCTGTTTTTT
CASSRSGTSGTGELFF
>NA|TRBD2|TRBV28|TRBJ2-1
TGTGCCAGCAGTTTATGGCTAGCGGGAGCCCCTAATGAGCAGTTCTTC
CASSLWLAGAPNEQFF
>NA|NA|TRBV10-1|TRBJ2-7
TGCGCCAGCAGCCAATCCCCAGGGCGCTACGAGCAGTACTTC
CASSQSPGRYEQYF
>NA|TRBD2|TRBV5-1|TRBJ2-2
TGCGCCAGCAGCCCCGGACTAGCAGCGTTGTATACCGGGGAGCTGTTTTTT
CASSPGLAALYTGELFF
>NA|NA|TRBV11-2|TRBJ2-1
TGTGCCAGCAGCTTAGCGTCGGGAGCTTCAACCTACAATGAGCAGTTCTTC
CASSLASGASTYNEQFF
>NA|NA|TRBV28|TRBJ2-7
TGTGCCAGCAGTTTGTGGCAGGAAAAGCAGTACTTC
CASSLWQEKQYF
>NA|TRBD2|TRBV5-4|TRBJ2-5
TGTGCCAGCAGCCTCGAGGGTCTAGCGGGAAGTTGGAAGACCCAGTACTTC
CASSLEGLAGSWKTQYF
>NA|TRBD1|TRBV5-4|TRBJ2-5
TGTGCCAGCAGCGCCCCCCCGGGACAGGGGGCGGAGACCCAGTACTTC
CASSAPPGQGAETQYF
>NA|NA|TRBV16|TRBJ2-6
TGTGCCAGCAGCCAGGAAGGGGGACAACTAAACTCTGGGGCCAACGTCCTGACTTTC
CASSQEGGQLNSGANVLTF
>NA|NA|TRBV18|TRBJ1-1
TGTGCCAGCTCACCATCCAGGGGGAACACTGAAGCTTTCTTT
CASSPSRGNTEAFF
>NA|TRBD1|TRBV27|TRBJ1-2
TGTGCCAGCAGTCACACGGGACAGCTCTATGGCTACACCTTC
CASSHTGQLYGYTF
>NA|TRBD2|TRBV27|TRBJ2-1
TGTGCCAGCAGGCAAACCGGGACTAGGGCTCATGAGCAGTTCTTC
CASRQTGTRAHEQFF
>NA|NA|TRBV2|TRBJ1-4
TGTGCCAGCAGTGTGGGGACGTCGACGGGTGAAAAACTGTTTTTT
CASSVGTSTGEKLFF
>once|NA|TRBV19|TRBJ1-1
TGTGCCAGTAGTATTAGCACACCGGGGGCTGAAGCTTTCTTT
CASSISTPGAEAFF
>NA|TRBD2|TRBV29-1|TRBJ2-7
TGCAGCGTGGGATACCACGGGACTAGCAGATACGAGCAGTACTTC
CSVGYHGTSRYEQYF
>NA|NA|TRBV28|TRBJ2-1
TGTGCCAGCAGCCGGGGGTATGAGCAGTTCTTC
CASSRGYEQFF
>NA|NA|TRBV6-1|TRBJ2-5
TGTGCCAGCAGCCTCAGGAGTCAAGAGACCCAGTACTTC
CASSLRSQETQYF
>NA|TRBD1|TRBV29-1|TRBJ2-3
TGCAGCGCCGACAGGGGTGGGAGCACAGATACGCAGTATTTT
CSADRGGSTDTQYF
>NA|TRBD1|TRBV5-6|TRBJ1-6
TGTGCCAGCAGCTTGGTCTCTGACAGGGGGTCTTCCCTCCACTTT
CASSLVSDRGSSLHF
>NA|NA|TRBV6-6|TRBJ2-3
TGTGCCAGCATAGGGCAACGCACAGATACGCAGTATTTT
CASIGQRTDTQYF
>NA|TRBD1|TRBV15|TRBJ1-1
TGTGCCACCAGCAGAGATATTTACAGGGGGCGCGTCCACACTGAAGCTTTCTTT
CATSRDIYRGRVHTEAFF
>NA|TRBD1|TRBV27|TRBJ2-7
TGTGCCAGCAGTTTAGCCGGGACAGGGATTTACGAGCAGTACTTC
CASSLAGTGIYEQYF
>NA|NA|TRBV28|TRBJ1-2
TGTGCCAGCAGTCCAAGAGCCTATGGCTACACCTTC
CASSPRAYGYTF
>NA|TRBD1|TRBV19|TRBJ2-7
TGTGCCAGTAGTGCATACGACAGGGCTGACGAGCAGTACTTC
CASSAYDRADEQYF
>NA|NA|TRBV30|TRBJ1-5
TGTGCCTGGAGTGTAGGGTCCTGGTCGGCATTGGGCAATCAGCCCCAGCATTTT
CAWSVGSWSALGNQPQHF
>NA|NA|TRBV20-1|TRBJ1-2
TGCAGTGCTAAAGGGTCGTATGGCTACACCTTC
CSAKGSYGYTF
>NA|TRBD2|TRBV28|TRBJ2-3
TGTGCCAGCAGTTCTCGACTAGCGGGGGACACAGATACGCAGTATTTT
CASSSRLAGDTDTQYF
>NA|NA|TRBV28|TRBJ1-2
TGTGCCAGCAGCTCCCCTCTCGGGAGGGTGAGAGGCTACACCTTC
CASSSPLGRVRGYTF
>NA|TRBD2|TRBV5-1|TRBJ2-5
TGCGCCAGCAGCTTGGGTAGCGGGGAAGAGACCCAGTACTTC
CASSLGSGEETQYF
>few|NA|TRBV28|TRBJ1-1
TGTGCCACCCCGGGAGCTTTCTTT
CATPGAFF
>NA|NA|TRBV18|TRBJ2-4
TGTGCCAGCTCACCGACCGAGACAGCGATTCAGTACTTC
CASSPTETAIQYF
>once|NA|TRBV6-5|TRBJ2-7
TGTGCCAGCAGTTACTCCACCAGGGTCCACGAGCAGTACTTC
CASSYSTRVHEQYF
>NA|NA|TRBV28|TRBJ2-7
TGTGCCAGCACGGGCTCGTCCTACGAGCAGTACTTC
CASTGSSYEQYF
>NA|NA|TRBV6-1|TRBJ2-4
TGTGCCAGCATCTCAGGAGCCAAAAACATTCAGTACTTC
CASISGAKNIQYF
>NA|NA|TRBV30|TRBJ2-7
TGTGCCTGGAGTGCAAATTTGCGGGAATCCGAGCAGTACTTC
CAWSANLRESEQYF
>NA|TRBD2|TRBV5-4|TRBJ2-7
TGTGCCAGCAGCCCTAGCGGGAGGGGGTCCTACGAGCAGTACTTC
CASSPSGRGSYEQYF
>NA|NA|TRBV19|TRBJ1-4
TGTGCCAGTAGTGCCCCCGGGACGGGAAATGAAAAACTGTTTTTT
CASSAPGTGNEKLFF
>NA|NA|TRBV28|TRBJ2-7
TGTGCCAGCGGCATCAACAGGGACTCCTACGAGCAGTACTTC
CASGINRDSYEQYF
>once|NA|TRBV5-1|TRBJ2-5
TGCGCCAGCAGCTTGGTGGTAAAAGAGACCCAGTACTTC
CASSLVVKETQYF